This TCR beta chain was captured by sequencing in a study of control samples from healthy donors and cancer patients. Measured with immunoSEQ multiplex PCR; TCRdb has only the in-frame clones, and not every one. This table holds about 60,000 clones, 75% to 95% found once. The CDR3 runs 16 residues. Germline V gene sequence: CDR1 SQVTM, CDR2 ANQGSEA. The ends were cut back, 6 bases at V and 0 bases at J, with 17 bases in the middle. This chain links TRBV29-1 with TRBJ1-4; no definite D call. Sequenced sample: PBMCs. The sequence was obtained from a woman aged 45-59 years with colorectal cancer. CDR3 loop: CSVQTSQPSTNEKLFF. The CDR3 nucleotides are TGCAGCGTACAAACTAGCCAGCCTTCAACTAATGAAAAACTGTTTTTT.